Here is one TCR beta chain with its context. Trimming shortened V by 2 bases and J by 2 bases, and 10 bases separated the two germline ends. Germline values: CDR1 LNHDA, CDR2 SQIVND (reference sequence). The CDR3 is made up of 14 amino acids. This record belongs to a study of long-term antiretroviral therapy in people with HIV. The assay used was immunoSEQ (version v3.0), run at survey level. Measured with immunoSEQ multiplex PCR; TCRdb has only the in-frame clones, and not every one. Of about 30,000 clones in the sample, approximately 94% were seen once. The input for sequencing was unsorted PBMCs, taken approximately 7.4 years after starting antiretroviral therapy. This sequence was found in a man in his forties or fifties with HIV. The chain links TRBV19 to TRBJ2-7; D is perhaps TRBD1 (5 bases). The CDR3 nucleotides are TGTGCCAGTAGTATAACGGTGGACACCTACGAGCAGTACTTC. Its translation: CASSITVDTYEQYF.